The 10 T cell receptor beta chains listed next were all sequenced from one sample in a study of T cell repertoires in cytomegalovirus infection. These receptors' antigens are unknown. One entry per CDR3 protein, called by TCRdb with MiXCR from the reads. The data hold about 52,000 distinct CDR3 sequences, with 20% observed a single time. The material sequenced was CD8+ T cells from cultured PBMCs, taken from culture after CMV antigen stimulation. These receptors all come from a human donor in good health (CMV status not recorded). Some clones in this sample may be carry-over from other donors' samples.

The chain couples TRBV7-8 to TRBJ1-5; no clear D gene. V lost 5 bases, J lost 7 bases, and 9 bases lay in between. The CDR3 contains 12 residues. The germline gives CDR1 SGHVS, CDR2 FQNEAQ. CDR3 region: CASSPSSQPQHF. CDR3 in DNA: TGTGCCAGCAGCCCTTCCTCACAGCCCCAGCATTTT.

In its sample, this clonotype was seen a few times. V and J are TRBV12-3 or TRBV12-4 and TRBJ1-2, with TRBD1 matching over 9 bases. V shed 3 bases and J 7 bases; nucleotides not matched to a gene: 18. The CDR3 has 18 amino acids. The DNA of the CDR3 is TGTGCCAGCAGTTTCAGGTCCTGGGACAGGGTCCTCAAGGGTGGCTACACCTTC. Translating it yields CASSFRSWDRVLKGGYTF.

The chain uses TRBV7-2 and TRBJ2-5; 14 positions agree with TRBD2. The CDR3 consists of 20 residues. The germline V gene encodes CDR1 SGHTA and CDR2 FQGNSA. Trimming took 2 bases from V and 6 from J; bases not matched to a gene: 17. The CDR3 DNA sequence: TGTGCCAGCAGCTTATGGGTCAAGACTAGCGGGGGGGTGTCGAGTAAGACCCAGTACTTC. This gives the protein CASSLWVKTSGGVSSKTQYF.

This clonotype was seen more than once but under ten times. The chain combines TRBV18 with TRBJ2-2; no firm D call. CDR1 and CDR2 from the germline V gene are KGHSH and LQKENI. V gave up 2 bases and J gave up 6 bases, with 7 bases separating them. This CDR3 has 13 amino acids. This CDR3 is CASSPSPSGELFF. The CDR3 DNA reads TGTGCCAGCTCACCAAGTCCCTCCGGGGAGCTGTTTTTT.

The chain uses TRBV7-2 and TRBJ2-5; 10 bases are a match to TRBD1. Germline-derived CDR1 and CDR2 are SGHTA and FQGNSA. The CDR3 is 17 residues long. V dropped 3 bases and J dropped 5; count of bases not matched to a gene: 12. The CDR3 is CASSFAPGQGTRETQYF. Written as DNA, the CDR3 is TGTGCCAGCAGCTTCGCGCCGGGACAGGGGACGAGGGAGACCCAGTACTTC.

The CDR3 here is CASTLGGLDGELFF. CDR3 coding DNA: TGTGCCAGCACCCTAGGGGGGCTCGACGGGGAGCTGTTTTTT. V is TRBV7-9 and J is TRBJ2-2; either TRBD1 or TRBD2 may supply D (6 bases each). Germline loops: CDR1 SEHNR, CDR2 FQNEAQ (reference sequence). Between the trimmed V and J ends, which lost 7 bases and 7 bases, there was a span of 16 bases. The CDR3 sequence is 14 residues long.

The chain has TRBV6-2 or TRBV6-3 and TRBJ1-1; TRBD1 matches at 11 bases. J lost 0 bases, V lost 6 bases, and 0 bases had no gene match. Germline V CDR1 and CDR2: MNHEY, SVGEGT. CDR3 size: 14 residues. CDR3 amino acids: CASRDRGLNTEAFF. DNA for the CDR3: TGTGCCAGCAGGGACAGGGGGCTGAACACTGAAGCTTTCTTT.

This rearrangement joins TRBV14 to TRBJ2-3; D is unresolved. This CDR3 is built from 12 residues. Deletions cut 0 bases from V and 2 bases from J, with 0 bases between. Germline V gives CDR1 SGHDN, CDR2 FVKESK. For the CDR3, the DNA is TGTGCCAGCAGCCAAGACACAGATACGCAGTATTTT. As protein: CASSQDTDTQYF.

The chain recombines TRBV6-1 with TRBJ1-5; D gene ambiguous. Germline lookup yields CDR1 MNHNS and CDR2 SASEGT. CDR3 length: 16 amino acids. V lost 0 bases and J 5 bases, leaving 14 bases between the germline ends. The CDR3 loop is CASSEARLMSDQPQHF. The DNA for the CDR3 is TGTGCCAGCAGTGAAGCAAGACTCATGAGCGATCAGCCCCAGCATTTT.

The genes are TRBV27 and TRBJ2-3, with 11 positions matching TRBD1. V lost 4 bases, J lost 3 bases, and 9 bases stayed unmatched. CDR3 length equals 17 residues. The germline CDR1 and CDR2 sequences are MNHEY and SMNVEV (reference sequence). CDR3 residues: CASSSLRTGGETDTQYF. The CDR3 nucleotides read TGTGCCAGCAGTTCCCTTCGGACAGGGGGCGAAACAGATACGCAGTATTTT.